This T cell receptor (beta chain) was identified in a study of blood T cell repertoires in COVID-19. Turning to the study itself: The cDNA or gDNA used as material had been derived from T cells, B-cell-depleted T cells, or PBMCs.

Assay used: immunoSEQ multiplex PCR; TCRdb lists only in-frame clones, some missing. The sample carries 400,000 or so clones, approximately 89% recorded once. The germline CDR1 and CDR2 sequences are GTSNPN and SVGIG (reference sequence). The CDR3 totals 21 residues. V shed 0 bases and J 3 bases; nucleotides not matched to a gene: 17. This TCR was recovered from a man aged 40-50 years in a cohort exposed to, infected with or recovered from COVID-19 (not recorded which). Input material: PBMCs or T cells enriched from blood (not recorded which). This chain joins TRBV30 and TRBJ2-3, with TRBD2 matching over 14 bases. CDR3 DNA sequence: TGTGCCTGGAGTGTTGTTCGGACTAGCGGGAGGCTCCAAGTCGGGACAGATACGCAGTATTTT. It is translated as CAWSVVRTSGRLQVGTDTQYF.